This T cell receptor (beta chain) was captured by sequencing in a study of T cells after yellow fever vaccination. This clonotype was detected a few times. TCRdb redid the calling of the 5' RACE reads with MiXCR, one entry per CDR3 protein. The profile covers under 300,000 distinct CDR3 sequences, with 10% to 15% appearing a single time and roughly 0.5% taken by the ten largest. This clonotype originated in a man aged 25 to 40 who received the YFV17D yellow fever vaccine. The source material was CD4+ T cells sorted from PBMCs, sampled 45 days after the yellow fever booster vaccination.

The CDR3 spells CASEGTGANVLTF. The CDR3, as DNA: TGTGCCAGCGAAGGCACTGGGGCCAACGTCCTGACTTTC. This chain links TRBV14 with TRBJ2-6; no clear D gene. V lost 8 bases to trimming and J lost 2 bases, with 7 bases between them. Looked up from germline, CDR1 is SGHDN and CDR2 is FVKESK. The CDR3 extends over 13 amino acids.